This T cell receptor beta chain was recorded in a study of chronic HIV infection and antiretroviral therapy. CDR1 is DFQATT and CDR2 is SNEGSKA in the germline V gene (reference sequence). The ends were cut back, 4 bases at V and 5 bases at J, with 11 bases in the middle. The CDR3 is made up of 12 amino acids. This clonotype was recorded at least ten times. TCRdb re-analysed the 5' RACE reads in MiXCR, keeping a single row per CDR3 protein. The repertoire holds about 38,000 distinct CDR3 sequences, with 7% to 10% as singletons. The receptor's source is an adult who had HIV and had not received antiretroviral therapy, or was an uninfected healthy control (not recorded which). Sequenced material: peripheral blood. J is TRBJ1-1 and V is TRBV20-1; no firm D call. The CDR3 nucleotides are TGCAGTGCTAAACCTACAGAAACTGAAGCTTTCTTT. Encoded protein: CSAKPTETEAFF.